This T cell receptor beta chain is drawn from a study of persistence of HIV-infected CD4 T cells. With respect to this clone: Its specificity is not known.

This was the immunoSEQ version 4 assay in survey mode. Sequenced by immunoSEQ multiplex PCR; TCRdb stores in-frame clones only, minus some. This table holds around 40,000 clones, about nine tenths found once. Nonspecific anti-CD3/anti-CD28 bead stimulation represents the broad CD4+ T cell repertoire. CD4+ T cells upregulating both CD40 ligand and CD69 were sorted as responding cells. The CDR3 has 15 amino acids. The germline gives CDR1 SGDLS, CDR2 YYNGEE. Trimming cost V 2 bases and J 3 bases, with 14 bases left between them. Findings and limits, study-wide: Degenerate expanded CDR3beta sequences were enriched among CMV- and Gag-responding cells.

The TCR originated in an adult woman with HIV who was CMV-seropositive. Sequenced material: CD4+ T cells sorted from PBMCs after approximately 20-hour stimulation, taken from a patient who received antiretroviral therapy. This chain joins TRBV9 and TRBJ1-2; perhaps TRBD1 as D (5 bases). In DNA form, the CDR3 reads TGTGCCAGCAGCGTCACGGGGCTCGAGGACTATGGCTACACCTTC. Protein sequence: CASSVTGLEDYGYTF.